This section outlines one T cell receptor (beta chain) sequence together with its context. CDR3 size: 17 residues. V lost 0 bases and J lost 3, with 16 bases in between. CDR1 MNHEY and CDR2 SMNVEV come from the germline V gene (reference sequence). This sample stems from a study of T cells in Graves' hyperthyroidism and ophthalmopathy. Amplified TCR beta CDR3 regions derived from RNA transcripts. First-round RT-PCR of the TCR CDR3 relied on the HTBI primer set. TCRdb used MiXCR to reprocess the multiplex PCR reads, holding one entry per CDR3 protein. The sample has hundreds of thousands of distinct CDR3 sequences; roughly a sixth are singletons. Exclusion of patients followed from uncontrolled infection, other autoimmune disease, pregnancy or lactation.

The TCR sequence derives from a woman in her 50s with Graves' hyperthyroidism that later progressed to Graves' ophthalmopathy. This chain joins TRBV27 and TRBJ2-3; the D gene is possibly TRBD2 (6 bases). Sequencing was performed on blood. CDR3: CASSLSKGRETTDTQYF. In DNA form, the CDR3 reads TGTGCCAGCAGTTTATCGAAGGGGCGGGAAACTACAGATACGCAGTATTTT.